The text below deals with one TCR beta chain. What it binds is not known. This sample was taken from a study of a mutant IDH1 vaccine in newly diagnosed glioma. Time point defined: baseline, week 1 (first vaccination visit). As for treatment: pre-vaccination baseline after standard-of-care therapy. The donors had new WHO grade 3 or 4 astrocytomas; these were IDH1-mutant and ATRX-lost. CDR3 length: 15 amino acids. Overall study results and limits: Alterations occurring in top peripheral T cell clonotypes seemed unrelated to pseudoprogression.

Some clones are missing from TCRdb's copy, which holds only in-frame ones; the method was immunoSEQ multiplex PCR. Of fewer than 65,000 clones in the sample, 65% to 80% were seen once. The receptor was isolated from a middle-aged woman with glioma. Material: PBMCs, obtained from a glioma patient treated with radiotherapy, temozolomide or both. The V and J genes are TRBV21-1 and TRBJ2-4; the D call TRBD2 from the table was never checked on the DNA. TRBV21-1 is designated a pseudogene. The CDR3 DNA reads TGTGCCAGCAGCAAAGCGAGCTTAGCCAAAAACATTCAGTACTTC. Protein sequence: CASSKASLAKNIQYF.